This TCR beta chain stems from a study of T cell responses to AZD1222 COVID-19 vaccine. Study-level background: The study pooled second doses at about 4 or about 12 weeks.

Whole-study findings and limits: Among vaccine-associated CD4 TCRs, coverage spanned spike, with dominance at 160-218 and 743-854.

Profiled with immunoSEQ multiplex PCR; TCRdb holds only in-frame clones, not every one. The repertoire consists of roughly 160,000 clones, with 80% to 95% occurring once and the leading ten covering roughly 1.5%. J lost 2 bases, V lost 6 bases, and 6 bases had no gene match. From germline, CDR1 is MNHEY and CDR2 SVGAGI. This CDR3 region has 15 residues. Comment on this clone: Its specificity is not known.

The sequence was obtained from an adult in good health. The sequenced sample was peripheral blood, obtained on day 0 of AZD1222 vaccination. This chain connects TRBV6-5 to TRBJ2-1, with 8 positions matching TRBD2. The CDR3 protein is CASRSIAGPYNEQFF. DNA for the CDR3: TGTGCCAGCAGGAGTATAGCGGGACCCTACAATGAGCAGTTCTTC.